This T cell receptor (beta chain) originates from a study of T cells in Graves' hyperthyroidism and ophthalmopathy. Amplification of TCR beta CDR3 regions used RNA as the template. An initial round of RT-PCR targeting the TCR CDR3 relied on the HTBI primer set. TCRdb re-called the multiplex PCR reads with MiXCR, one entry per CDR3 protein. This table holds approximately 360,000 distinct CDR3 sequences, approximately 15% found once. Germline CDR1 is SGHRS and CDR2 is YFSETQ. With V trimmed by 4 bases and J by 0 bases, 8 bases remained unmatched. The CDR3 is 17 residues long. Broader study findings: Blood held most thyroid clonotypes expanded above 0.001 frequency.

This clonotype was seen more than once but under ten times. Its antigen is unidentified. Based on clinical symptoms, serum thyroxine and TRAb, thyroid ultrasound and orbital computed tomography, diagnoses were reached. Each 10 ml fresh peripheral blood draw supplied the PBMCs. This sequence was found in a woman aged 18-35 years with Graves' hyperthyroidism that later progressed to Graves' ophthalmopathy. The V gene is TRBV5-1, the J gene TRBJ2-2; 8 bases fit TRBD2. The sequenced sample was blood. CDR3 protein: CASSTGLLAANTGELFF. CDR3 nucleotide sequence: TGCGCCAGCAGCACCGGCCTACTAGCGGCGAACACCGGGGAGCTGTTTTTT.